The next 29 T cell receptor beta chains were all read from a single sample in a study of blood T cell repertoires in COVID-19. Assay: immunoSEQ multiplex PCR; the TCRdb copy retains only in-frame clones and omits some. The table has hundreds of thousands of clones, 70% to 90% seen once; the top ten hold 3%. The specimen sequenced was peripheral blood. The receptors were sampled from a man between 60 and 70 years old with acute or convalescent COVID-19.

This clone was counted between two and nine times. This chain uses TRBV3-1 (or the pseudogene TRBV3-2) with TRBJ2-7; 7 bases align to TRBD1. Germline V gene sequence: CDR1 LGHDT, CDR2 YNNKEL (reference sequence). The CDR3 is 14 residues long. Trimming took 6 bases from V and 3 from J; bases not matched to a gene: 8. CDR3 protein: CASSPSRQGYEQYF. CDR3 bases: TGTGCCAGCAGTCCTAGTCGACAGGGCTACGAGCAGTACTTC.

The J gene is TRBJ1-1, the V gene TRBV6-5; D unclear. V was shortened by 2 bases and J by 1 base, with 8 bases between the two germline ends. CDR1 is MNHEY, CDR2 SVGAGI, per germline. The CDR3 runs 14 residues. The CDR3 sequence is CASSYLGPNTEAFF. The CDR3 nucleotides are TGTGCCAGCAGTTACCTTGGGCCGAACACTGAAGCTTTCTTT.

V gene TRBV4-2 combines with J gene TRBJ2-1, with 8 positions matching TRBD2. Germline CDR1 LGHNA, CDR2 YNFKEQ. V was pared by 0 bases and J by 2 bases, with 3 bases of the junction left unmatched. The CDR3 totals 16 residues. The CDR3 spells CASSQEGGGTYNEQFF. The DNA for the CDR3 is TGTGCCAGCAGCCAAGAGGGCGGGGGGACCTACAATGAGCAGTTCTTC.

This chain joins TRBV7-8 and TRBJ1-1, with 7 bases fitting TRBD1. The germline V gene has CDR1 SGHVS and CDR2 FQNEAQ. There are 13 residues in the CDR3. After removal of 2 bases from V and 8 bases from J, the junction contained 5 bases not matched to a gene. CDR3 amino acids: CASSLRGQGEAFF. For the CDR3, the DNA is TGTGCCAGCAGCTTAAGGGGGCAGGGAGAAGCTTTCTTT.

The chain employs TRBV29-1 and TRBJ2-3, with TRBD2 identical over 8 bases. V shed 6 bases and J 0 bases; nucleotides not matched to a gene: 8. The CDR3 has 15 residues. Germline V gives CDR1 SQVTM, CDR2 ANQGSEA. CDR3 sequence reads: CSVPGTSGSTDTQYF. The CDR3 region has the DNA TGCAGCGTGCCCGGGACTAGTGGAAGCACAGATACGCAGTATTTT.

The rearrangement joins TRBV9 to TRBJ2-1; no clear D gene. Between the trimmed V and J ends, which lost 0 bases and 7 bases, there was a span of 14 bases. The CDR3 extends over 15 amino acids. Per the germline V gene, CDR1 is SGDLS and CDR2 is YYNGEE. CDR3 in amino acids: CASSVALRGRNEQFF. The CDR3 DNA is TGTGCCAGCAGCGTAGCGTTAAGAGGTCGTAATGAGCAGTTCTTC.

The sample holds one count of this clone. The same CDR3 can be traced to other DNA sequences in this sample. The chain is built from TRBV9 and TRBJ2-5, with a possible D match to TRBD2 (6 bases). Trimming took 0 bases from V and 5 from J, leaving 14 bases between them. Germline CDR1 and CDR2: SGDLS and YYNGEE. The CDR3 loop spans 15 amino acids. The CDR3: CASSVGPGGQETQYF. CDR3 in DNA: TGTGCCAGCAGCGTAGGGCCCGGGGGTCAGGAGACCCAGTACTTC.

This clone was observed once. The chain couples TRBV4-1 to TRBJ1-4; D unresolved. The CDR3 is 16 residues long. V was trimmed by 1 base and J by 4 bases, leaving 13 bases between them. The V gene's germline CDR1 is MGHRA and CDR2 YSYEKL. The DNA for the CDR3 is TGCGCCAGCAGCCAAGGGTCACAAGCGTTTAATGAAAAACTGTTTTTT. Translation gives CASSQGSQAFNEKLFF.

This CDR3 reads CASTMTGGNEKLFF. For the CDR3, the DNA is TGTGCCAGCACTATGACAGGGGGGAATGAAAAACTGTTTTTT. J is TRBJ1-4 and V is TRBV6-5; 9 bases fit TRBD1. The CDR3 spans 14 residues. Germline V gives CDR1 MNHEY, CDR2 SVGAGI. Trimming at V came to 7 bases and at J to 5 bases, leaving 5 bases not matched to a gene.

The V call is TRBV27, the J call TRBJ1-2, with 12 bases fitting TRBD1. The V segment lost 5 bases and the J segment 8 bases; nucleotides outside the gene matches: 15. Per germline, CDR1 MNHEY and CDR2 SMNVEV (reference sequence). The CDR3 sequence is 17 residues long. CDR3 region: CASSDSGTGGEEGGYTF. The CDR3 DNA follows: TGTGCCAGCAGTGACTCCGGGACAGGGGGCGAAGAAGGGGGCTACACCTTC.

This clone has just a few counts. The V gene is TRBV3-1 (or the pseudogene TRBV3-2), the J gene TRBJ1-1; TRBD1 aligns across 10 bases. The junction had 4 bases not matched to a gene; V was cut back by 10 bases and J by 5 bases. This CDR3 is 12 amino acids long. Germline-derived CDR1 and CDR2 are LGHDT and YNNKEL (reference sequence). DNA for the CDR3: TGTGCCACGGGACAGGGGAGGACTGAAGCTTTCTTT. Protein sequence: CATGQGRTEAFF.

This clone was seen a few times. The chain carries TRBV18 and TRBJ1-1; D unresolved. Per the germline V gene, CDR1 is KGHSH and CDR2 is LQKENI. This CDR3 region has 12 residues. V dropped 2 bases and J dropped 8 bases, with 9 bases sitting between them. CDR3 residues: CASSPYLSEAFF. CDR3 nucleotide sequence: TGTGCCAGCTCACCATACCTGAGCGAAGCTTTCTTT.

The V call is TRBV19, the J call TRBJ2-2; 7 bases align to TRBD1. With V trimmed by 8 bases and J by 0 bases, 6 bases remained unmatched. CDR3 length: 15 amino acids. The germline V gene encodes CDR1 LNHDA and CDR2 SQIVND (reference sequence). CDR3 DNA: TGTGCCAGTCGGACAGGATCAGCGAACACCGGGGAGCTGTTTTTT. Translated, it gives CASRTGSANTGELFF.

The chain is built from TRBV29-1 and TRBJ1-1, with a possible D match to TRBD1 (5 bases). Germline values: CDR1 SQVTM, CDR2 ANQGSEA. Trimming pared 7 bases from V and 0 bases from J, leaving 12 bases between. The CDR3 runs to 13 residues. The DNA for the CDR3 is TGCAGCGCCCTCCGGGGGTTGAACACTGAAGCTTTCTTT. Its translation is CSALRGLNTEAFF. Full variable domain (missing parts from reference TRBV29-1 and TRBJ1-1): SAVISQKPSRDICQRGTSLTIQCQVDSQVTMMFWYRQQPGQSLTLIATANQGSEATYESGFVIDKFPISRPNLTFSTLTVSNMSPEDSSIYLCSALRGLNTEAFFGQGTRLTVV.

The chain recombines TRBV5-8 with TRBJ2-5; TRBD2 might be the D (6 bases). This CDR3 comprises 16 residues. Looked up from germline, CDR1 is SGHTS and CDR2 is YDEGEE. With 4 bases removed from V and 8 bases from J, the gap between germline ends came to 24 bases. This CDR3 reads CASSGGTGLSVSTQYF. DNA of the CDR3: TGTGCCAGCAGCGGAGGGACCGGACTCAGCGTGTCAACCCAGTACTTC.

The genes are TRBV6-6 and TRBJ1-5; tentative D call: TRBD1 (6 bases). The CDR3 contains 13 residues. V shed 7 bases and J shed 4 bases, with 11 bases lying between them. Germline lookup yields CDR1 MNHNY and CDR2 SVGAGI (reference sequence). This CDR3 is CASNGGGNQPQHF. Written as DNA, the CDR3 is TGTGCCAGCAATGGGGGCGGGAATCAGCCCCAGCATTTT.

The CDR3, as DNA: TGTGCCACCAGCACGGACAGGGGCGAGCAGTACTTC. This codes for CATSTDRGEQYF. J is TRBJ2-7 and V is TRBV15, with TRBD1 identical over 9 bases. CDR1 is LNHNV and CDR2 is YYDKDF in the germline V gene (reference sequence). V trimming: 4 bases; J trimming: 6 bases; junction bases outside the gene matches: 1. This CDR3 is built from 12 residues. The full variable domain, with the rest looked up from reference TRBV15 and TRBJ2-7, is DAMVIQNPRYQVTQFGKPVTLSCSQTLNHNVMYWYQQKSSQAPKLLFHYYDKDFNNEADTPDNFQSRRPNTSFCFLDIRSPGLGDTAMYLCATSTDRGEQYFGPGTRLTVT.

The chain links TRBV4-3 to TRBJ2-7; 7 positions match TRBD1. Germline V gene data show CDR1 as LGHNA and CDR2 as YSLEER. J gave up 7 bases and V 6 bases, and 9 bases lay outside the gene matches. The CDR3 totals 13 residues. The CDR3 loop is CASSLNRQGEQYF. CDR3 DNA sequence: TGCGCCAGCAGTCTTAATCGACAGGGTGAGCAGTACTTC.

The chain has TRBV2 and TRBJ2-5, with 8 bases lining up with TRBD2. CDR3 length: 16 residues. Germline V lookup: CDR1 SNHLY, CDR2 FYNNEI. V lost 8 bases to trimming and J lost 0 bases; unmatched junction nucleotides: 11. The CDR3 protein is CASGRRGGTDQETQYF. As DNA, the CDR3 is TGTGCCAGCGGACGTCGGGGGGGCACGGACCAAGAGACCCAGTACTTC.

The chain recombines TRBV28 with TRBJ2-1; TRBD2 aligns across 16 bases. After removal of 5 bases from V and 8 bases from J, the junction contained 18 bases not matched to a gene. This CDR3 has 20 residues. Germline V lookup: CDR1 MDHEN, CDR2 SYDVKM. The DNA of the CDR3 is TGTGCCAGCAGTCTCTCGCCCGGGACTAGCGGGGGGGCCTCCTTCTATGAGCAGTTCTTC. Translated, it gives CASSLSPGTSGGASFYEQFF.

A remark on this clone: This CDR3 is also generated by other DNA sequences in the sample. V gene TRBV2 combines with J gene TRBJ2-3, with D maybe TRBD2 (6 bases). Trimming removed 6 bases from V and 2 bases from J, with 12 bases in between. Germline V CDR1 and CDR2: SNHLY, FYNNEI. This CDR3 has 14 amino acids. The CDR3 region has the DNA TGTGCCAGCAGCCGGGACTCCTCCACAGATACGCAGTATTTT. It encodes CASSRDSSTDTQYF.

This clone appeared a single time. The J gene is TRBJ2-7, the V gene TRBV4-3, with D possibly matching TRBD1 (6 bases). Germline-derived CDR1 and CDR2 are LGHNA and YSLEER. Between the trimmed V and J ends, which lost 3 bases and 1 base, there was a span of 13 bases. The CDR3 runs 15 residues. For the CDR3, the DNA is TGCGCCAGCAGCCAGGCCTTAGGACAGTCCTACGAGCAGTACTTC. This gives the protein CASSQALGQSYEQYF.

This chain joins TRBV6-5 and TRBJ1-2, with TRBD1 matching over 9 bases. With V trimmed by 2 bases and J by 5 bases, 6 bases remained unmatched. The germline CDR1 and CDR2 sequences are MNHEY and SVGAGI. The CDR3 extends over 15 amino acids. Here the CDR3 reads CASSYERTGVYGYTF. The DNA of the CDR3 is TGTGCCAGCAGTTACGAAAGGACAGGGGTATATGGCTACACCTTC.

The chain links TRBV7-2 to TRBJ2-7, with 10 bases fitting TRBD2. This CDR3 contains 16 residues. Germline CDR1 SGHTA, CDR2 FQGNSA. V was pared by 5 bases and J by 1 base, with 8 bases of the junction left unmatched. This chain's CDR3 is CASSLNSGGSSYEQYF. In DNA, the CDR3 is TGTGCCAGCAGCCTCAATAGCGGGGGGTCGTCCTACGAGCAGTACTTC.

The genes are TRBV18 and TRBJ2-5; D is unclear. The CDR3 spans 14 residues. Germline V CDR1 and CDR2: KGHSH, LQKENI. V was clipped by 5 bases and J by 3 bases, with 13 bases between them. CDR3 sequence reads: CASSTPVQKETQYF. DNA of the CDR3: TGTGCCAGCTCAACGCCGGTACAGAAAGAGACCCAGTACTTC.

The genes are TRBV5-1 and TRBJ2-7; D is perhaps TRBD2 (6 bases). Trimming left V 0 bases short and J 1 base short, with 20 bases between. The CDR3 spans 18 residues. The germline V gene encodes CDR1 SGHRS and CDR2 YFSETQ. The CDR3 bases are TGCGCCAGCAGCTTGGGGACTATAGGGCGACCCGGTTCCTACGAGCAGTACTTC. Translated: CASSLGTIGRPGSYEQYF. The entire variable domain, with the rest obtained from reference TRBV5-1 and TRBJ2-7, is as follows: KAGVTQTPRYLIKTRGQQVTLSCSPISGHRSVSWYQQTPGQGLQFLFEYFSETQRNKGNFPGRFSGRQFSNSRSEMNVSTLELGDSALYLCASSLGTIGRPGSYEQYFGPGTRLTVT.

This chain uses TRBV29-1 with TRBJ1-1; D might be TRBD1 (6 bases). Deletions cut 0 bases from V and 5 bases from J, with 10 bases between. Germline lookup yields CDR1 SQVTM and CDR2 ANQGSEA. The CDR3 length is 13 residues. CDR3 in amino acids: CSVEDDRRTEAFF. CDR3 sequence (DNA): TGCAGCGTTGAAGACGACAGGAGGACTGAAGCTTTCTTT.

The chain has TRBV2 and TRBJ1-6, with 7 positions matching TRBD1. Germline V CDR1 and CDR2: SNHLY, FYNNEI. This CDR3 comprises 14 residues. The ends lost 5 bases at V and 12 bases at J; junction bases unmatched: 10. CDR3 region: CASSPGTVAGPLHF. CDR3 DNA: TGTGCCAGCAGTCCCGGGACAGTGGCGGGACCCCTCCACTTT.

The rearrangement joins TRBV28 to TRBJ1-5, with D unresolved. The CDR3 runs 16 residues. The V end was cut by 3 bases, the J end by 2 bases, with 14 bases between. CDR1 MDHEN and CDR2 SYDVKM come from the germline V gene. CDR3 region: CASSFRGSGGNQPQHF. The DNA for the CDR3 is TGTGCCAGCAGTTTTCGGGGATCAGGTGGCAATCAGCCCCAGCATTTT.